A single sample gave rise to the 30 T cell receptor beta chains below, sequenced in a study of blood T cell repertoires in COVID-19. Using immunoSEQ multiplex PCR, the repertoire was profiled, and TCRdb retains in-frame clones only, with some absent. The sample contains over 300,000 clones, roughly 90% of which appear only once. Sequencing used peripheral blood. These receptors were collected from a man aged 40-55 years with acute or convalescent COVID-19.

The V call is TRBV5-1, the J call TRBJ2-1, with 14 bases that match TRBD2. CDR1 is SGHRS and CDR2 is YFSETQ in the germline V gene. The CDR3 is made up of 16 amino acids. With 6 bases clipped from V and 4 bases from J, the junction kept 6 bases outside the gene matches. CDR3 amino acids: CASTSTSGREYNEQFF. The CDR3 region has the DNA TGCGCCAGCACGTCGACTAGCGGGAGGGAGTACAATGAGCAGTTCTTC.

The genes are TRBV28 and TRBJ2-2; weak D call: TRBD2 (6 bases). V lost 10 bases, J lost 5 bases, and 14 bases lay in between. Germline loops: CDR1 MDHEN, CDR2 SYDVKM. The CDR3 covers 13 residues. The CDR3 reads CATLAWVTGELFF. The CDR3 DNA sequence: TGTGCCACTCTAGCGTGGGTTACCGGGGAGCTGTTTTTT.

V usage is TRBV6-6 and J usage is TRBJ2-1, with D possibly being TRBD1 (8 bases). The V and J ends lost 5 bases and 7 bases respectively, with 18 bases between them. The CDR3 runs 15 residues. CDR1 is MNHNY and CDR2 is SVGAGI in the germline V gene (reference sequence). CDR3 bases: TGTGCCAGCAGTCCTCCCGACAGGGGAGGGAATGAGCAGTTCTTC. This gives the protein CASSPPDRGGNEQFF.

This clone came up once. This sequence joins TRBV24-1 and TRBJ2-7; TRBD2 is a possible D gene (6 bases). Germline V lookup: CDR1 KGHDR, CDR2 SFDVKD. V gave up 5 bases and J gave up 6 bases, with 13 bases separating them. The CDR3 covers 13 residues. Written as DNA, the CDR3 is TGTGCCACCAGTGGTACTCCCGGGGGCGAGCAGTACTTC. Translated, it gives CATSGTPGGEQYF.

The DNA of the CDR3 is TGTGCCAGCAGAACGGACAGGGAAGTCGATGGCTACACCTTC. It translates to CASRTDREVDGYTF. The chain couples TRBV6-5 to TRBJ1-2, with TRBD1 matching 8 bases. The trim removed 6 bases at V and 6 bases at J, leaving 9 bases unmatched. This CDR3 has 14 amino acids. CDR1 and CDR2 (germline): MNHEY, SVGAGI.

The chain uses TRBV6-2 or TRBV6-3 and TRBJ1-1; the D gene is possibly TRBD1 (5 bases). V was shortened by 0 bases and J by 1 base, with 9 bases between the two germline ends. Germline CDR1 is MNHEY and CDR2 is SVGEGT. CDR3 length: 15 residues. In nucleotides, the CDR3 is TGTGCCAGCAGTTACTCGGACATAACGAACACTGAAGCTTTCTTT. Residues: CASSYSDITNTEAFF.

The chain uses TRBV9 and TRBJ1-2, with TRBD1 matching 8 bases. The CDR3 totals 15 residues. J was trimmed by 2 bases and V by 4 bases; bases with no gene match: 7. CDR1 is SGDLS and CDR2 is YYNGEE in the germline V gene. CDR3 DNA: TGTGCCAGCAGCACCGGGACAGGTAACAACTATGGCTACACCTTC. Translated: CASSTGTGNNYGYTF.

The chain couples TRBV5-1 to TRBJ2-7, with 8 bases fitting TRBD1. The germline gives CDR1 SGHRS, CDR2 YFSETQ. V lost 5 bases, J lost 1 base, and 8 bases stayed unmatched. The CDR3 consists of 15 residues. The CDR3 DNA reads as TGCGCCAGCAGAACGGGCAGGGGGCGTTCCTACGAGCAGTACTTC. Translation gives CASRTGRGRSYEQYF.

V gene TRBV27 combines with J gene TRBJ2-5; 9 nucleotides match TRBD1. The V gene end was trimmed by 5 bases and the J gene end by 5 bases; junction bases not matched to a gene: 12. The CDR3 runs to 16 residues. Germline loops: CDR1 MNHEY, CDR2 SMNVEV (reference sequence). DNA for the CDR3: TGTGCCAGCAGTCTCGGGACAGGGCGGCCGATCGAGACCCAGTACTTC. Protein: CASSLGTGRPIETQYF.

J is TRBJ2-1 and V is TRBV5-1; 8 bases fit TRBD1. CDR1 and CDR2 (germline): SGHRS, YFSETQ. Losses at the gene ends were 4 bases for V and 9 bases for J; bases not matched to a gene: 6. CDR3 size: 13 residues. CDR3: CASSPPGGSEQFF. The CDR3, as DNA: TGCGCCAGCAGCCCTCCAGGGGGCTCTGAGCAGTTCTTC. The full variable domain, its missing parts supplied by reference TRBV5-1 and TRBJ2-1, is KAGVTQTPRYLIKTRGQQVTLSCSPISGHRSVSWYQQTPGQGLQFLFEYFSETQRNKGNFPGRFSGRQFSNSRSEMNVSTLELGDSALYLCASSPPGGSEQFFGPGTRLTVL.

This chain uses TRBV27 with TRBJ1-1, with 8 bases fitting TRBD1. J was trimmed by 5 bases and V by 6 bases; bases with no gene match: 14. This CDR3 is built from 16 residues. CDR1 and CDR2 (germline): MNHEY, SMNVEV (reference sequence). The CDR3 region has the DNA TGTGCCAGCAGCCGCGGACAGGGAAAGATCGGGACTGAAGCTTTCTTT. The encoded protein is CASSRGQGKIGTEAFF.

This rearrangement joins TRBV30 to TRBJ1-3; 8 nucleotides agree with TRBD1. This CDR3 is 14 amino acids long. Germline assignment: CDR1 GTSNPN and CDR2 SVGIG (reference sequence). V was clipped by 1 base and J by 4 bases; unmatched bases: 3. The CDR3 DNA is TGTGCCTGGAGTGCGGGACAGGAGGGAAACACCATATATTTT. It codes for CAWSAGQEGNTIYF. The variable domain in full, with the rest retrieved from reference TRBV30 and TRBJ1-3, is SQTIHQWPATLVQPVGSPLSLECTVEGTSNPNLYWYRQAAGRGLQLLFYSVGIGQISSEVPQNLSASRPQDRQFILSSKKLLLSDSGFYLCAWSAGQEGNTIYFGEGSWLTVV.

The rearrangement uses TRBV3-1 (or the pseudogene TRBV3-2) and TRBJ2-5; 11 bases fit TRBD2. The V and J ends lost 3 bases and 1 base, in that order; junction bases with no gene match: 4. CDR3 length: 16 residues. Germline loops: CDR1 LGHDT, CDR2 YNNKEL (reference sequence). The CDR3, as DNA: TGTGCCAGCAGCCACTTAGCGGGAGGGCTCCAAGAGACCCAGTACTTC. This codes for CASSHLAGGLQETQYF.

The J gene is TRBJ1-1, the V gene TRBV27; unclear D gene. V was pared by 7 bases and J by 0 bases, with 9 bases between. This CDR3 is 13 amino acids long. Germline V gene sequence: CDR1 MNHEY, CDR2 SMNVEV (reference sequence). The chain's CDR3 is CASINSLNTEAFF. CDR3 in DNA: TGTGCCAGCATCAACAGCCTGAACACTGAAGCTTTCTTT.

J is TRBJ2-1 and V is TRBV7-6; 14 bases line up with TRBD2. Per germline, CDR1 SGHVS and CDR2 FNYEAQ. The CDR3 contains 16 residues. V was clipped by 5 bases and J by 8 bases; unmatched bases: 8. The CDR3 loop is CASSLRLAGGPHEQFF. CDR3 bases: TGTGCCAGCAGCCTAAGACTAGCGGGAGGGCCTCATGAGCAGTTCTTC.

The rearrangement joins TRBV19 to TRBJ1-2; D is possibly TRBD1 (6 bases). The germline CDR1 and CDR2 sequences are LNHDA and SQIVND (reference sequence). Trimming stripped 3 bases from V and 0 bases from J, with 14 bases between. The CDR3 spans 16 residues. The CDR3 bases are TGTGCCAGTAGTATTCCTGGACAGATTTCTAACTATGGCTACACCTTC. Translating it yields CASSIPGQISNYGYTF.

J is TRBJ1-2 and V is TRBV20-1; D call uncertain. The CDR3 consists of 11 residues. The V gene's germline CDR1 is DFQATT and CDR2 SNEGSKA (reference sequence). Here the CDR3 DNA reads TGCAGAGGTCCGGAGGGCTATGGCTACACCTTC. Amino acid sequence: CRGPEGYGYTF.

CDR3 protein: CASSHSIWPGTDTQYF. In DNA, the CDR3 is TGTGCCAGCAGCCACAGCATCTGGCCAGGCACAGATACGCAGTATTTT. V and J are TRBV7-8 and TRBJ2-3; D gene ambiguous. CDR1 and CDR2 from the germline V gene are SGHVS and FQNEAQ. V gave up 5 bases and J gave up 1 base, with 16 bases separating them. The CDR3 spans 16 residues. Full variable domain (rest looked up from reference TRBV7-8 and TRBJ2-3): GAGVSQSPRYKVAKRGQDVALRCDPISGHVSLFWYQQALGQGPEFLTYFQNEAQLDKSGLPSDRFFAERPEGSVSTLKIQRTQQEDSAVYLCASSHSIWPGTDTQYFGPGTRLTVL.

CDR3: CASSSPTGGHTEAFF. CDR3 sequence (DNA): TGTGCCAGCAGTTCCCCGACAGGGGGACACACTGAAGCTTTCTTT. This sequence joins TRBV28 and TRBJ1-1; 9 bases are a match to TRBD1. This CDR3 region has 15 residues. V lost 4 bases and J lost 3; bases outside the gene matches: 6. CDR1 is MDHEN and CDR2 is SYDVKM in the germline V gene.

In nucleotides, the CDR3 is TGTGCCAGCAGTTACTGGGACAGCCAAAGCCAAGAGACCCAGTACTTC. The encoded protein is CASSYWDSQSQETQYF. The gene calls are TRBV6-5 and TRBJ2-5, with 7 bases identical to TRBD1. The CDR3 loop spans 16 amino acids. Per the germline V gene, CDR1 is MNHEY and CDR2 is SVGAGI. After removal of 1 base from V and 1 base from J, the junction contained 6 bases not matched to a gene.

The chain is built from TRBV2 and TRBJ1-2; 9 bases map to TRBD1. Unmatched junction bases numbered 17, after V lost 6 bases and J lost 6 bases. The germline CDR1 and CDR2 sequences are SNHLY and FYNNEI. The CDR3 length is 17 residues. Here the CDR3 DNA reads TGTGCCAGCAGAGACCGGGACAGGGAGTTAGCTATTGATGGCTACACCTTC. It is translated as CASRDRDRELAIDGYTF.

This rearrangement joins TRBV1 to TRBJ2-7; the D call TRBD2 from the table was never checked on the DNA. TRBV1 is a pseudogene segment. This CDR3 spans 15 amino acids. The CDR3 loop is CTSSGLAAKCYEQYF. The CDR3 coding sequence is TGCACCAGCAGCGGACTAGCGGCAAAATGCTACGAGCAGTACTTC.

J is TRBJ2-3 and V is TRBV7-2; 11 bases are a match to TRBD1. The CDR3 covers 17 residues. V shed 1 base and J 4 bases; nucleotides not matched to a gene: 7. CDR1 is SGHTA, CDR2 FQGNSA, per germline. CDR3 in DNA: TGTGCCAGCAGCTTAGAGGACAGGGGGCCGGTGGCAGATACGCAGTATTTT. It is translated as CASSLEDRGPVADTQYF. Full variable domain (remainder filled in from reference TRBV7-2 and TRBJ2-3): GAGVSQSPSNKVTEKGKDVELRCDPISGHTALYWYRQSLGQGLEFLIYFQGNSAPDKSGLPSDRFSAERTGGSVSTLTIQRTQQEDSAVYLCASSLEDRGPVADTQYFGPGTRLTVL.

The V gene is TRBV5-8, the J gene TRBJ1-5; 7 positions match TRBD1. Germline assignment: CDR1 SGHTS and CDR2 YDEGEE. V lost 5 bases to trimming and J lost 7 bases; unmatched junction nucleotides: 15. The CDR3 length is 16 residues. The CDR3 coding sequence is TGTGCCAGCAGTTCCGAATGGGACAGCGGTTCCCAGCCCCAGCATTTT. Translated, it gives CASSSEWDSGSQPQHF.

The rearrangement links TRBV5-3 to TRBJ1-5, with 7 bases identical to TRBD1. TRBV5-3 is filed as an ORF, its function uncertain. There are 17 residues in the CDR3. J gave up 3 bases and V 3 bases, and 12 bases lay outside the gene matches. Written as DNA, the CDR3 is TGTGCCAGAAGCTCCCAAGTGGACAGGTTTGACAATCAGCCCCAGCATTTT. It translates to CARSSQVDRFDNQPQHF.

The V and J genes are TRBV19 and TRBJ1-1, with D hard to call. Trimming removed 5 bases from V and 4 bases from J, with 23 bases in between. The germline CDR1 and CDR2 sequences are LNHDA and SQIVND (reference sequence). The CDR3 extends over 17 amino acids. CDR3 sequence reads: CASSVLSGLHESTEAFF. In DNA form, the CDR3 reads TGTGCCAGTAGTGTTCTCTCGGGTCTACACGAATCCACTGAAGCTTTCTTT.

V is TRBV14 and J is TRBJ1-1, with TRBD1 as a possible D gene (5 bases). The V gene lost 3 bases and the J gene lost 5 bases, with 10 bases spanning the gap. The CDR3 consists of 13 residues. Germline assignment: CDR1 SGHDN and CDR2 FVKESK. This chain's CDR3 is CASSQIRETEAFF. In DNA form, the CDR3 reads TGTGCCAGCAGCCAGATCAGGGAAACTGAAGCTTTCTTT.

This clone was seen once. V usage is TRBV19 and J usage is TRBJ2-1, with 8 nucleotides matching TRBD2. The V segment lost 5 bases and the J segment 8 bases; nucleotides outside the gene matches: 11. This CDR3 comprises 15 residues. The germline V gene encodes CDR1 LNHDA and CDR2 SQIVND (reference sequence). The CDR3 protein is CASSPRVAGSDEQFF. The CDR3 nucleotides are TGTGCCAGTAGTCCCCGGGTAGCGGGGTCGGATGAGCAGTTCTTC.

The chain joins TRBV25-1 to TRBJ2-6; 9 bases match TRBD1. The V and J ends lost 3 bases and 0 bases, in that order; junction bases with no gene match: 6. The CDR3 consists of 18 residues. CDR1 is MGHDK and CDR2 is SYGVNS in the germline V gene. The chain's CDR3 is CASSEPGTGFSGANVLTF. The CDR3 region has the DNA TGTGCCAGCAGTGAGCCCGGGACAGGGTTCTCTGGGGCCAACGTCCTGACTTTC.

The rearrangement links TRBV28 to TRBJ1-1, with 8 nucleotides matching TRBD1. CDR3 size: 14 residues. CDR1 and CDR2 from the germline V gene are MDHEN and SYDVKM. The ends lost 7 bases at V and 4 bases at J; junction bases unmatched: 8. The CDR3 loop is CASTYFTGGTEAFF. DNA of the CDR3: TGTGCCAGCACCTACTTCACAGGGGGCACTGAAGCTTTCTTT.